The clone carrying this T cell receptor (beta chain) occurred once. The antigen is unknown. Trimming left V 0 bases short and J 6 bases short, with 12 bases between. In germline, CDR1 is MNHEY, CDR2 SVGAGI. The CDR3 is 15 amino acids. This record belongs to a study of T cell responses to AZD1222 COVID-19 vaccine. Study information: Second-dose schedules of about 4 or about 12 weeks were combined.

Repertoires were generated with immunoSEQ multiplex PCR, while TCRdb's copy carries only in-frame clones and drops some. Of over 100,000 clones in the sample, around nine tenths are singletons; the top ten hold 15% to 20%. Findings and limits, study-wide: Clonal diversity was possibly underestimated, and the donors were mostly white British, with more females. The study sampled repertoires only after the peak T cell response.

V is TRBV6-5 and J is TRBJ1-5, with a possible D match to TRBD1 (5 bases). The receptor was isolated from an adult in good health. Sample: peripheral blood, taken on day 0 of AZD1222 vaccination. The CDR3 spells CASSYSGGRAQPQHF. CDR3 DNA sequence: TGTGCCAGCAGTTACTCGGGTGGCAGGGCTCAGCCCCAGCATTTT.